This T cell receptor (beta chain) was recovered during a study of patients and donors after allogeneic stem cell transplantation. TCRdb reprocessed the RT-PCR reads via MiXCR and lists one record per CDR3 protein. Here the sample spans 150,000 to 250,000 distinct CDR3 sequences, 40% to 45% being singletons. Germline CDR1 and CDR2: SGHTA and FQGNSA. The CDR3 is 14 residues long. V trimming: 0 bases; J trimming: 4 bases; junction bases outside the gene matches: 0. This clonotype occurred once. This TCR derives from a human donor who was either an allogeneic HSCT recipient or a stem cell or donor lymphocyte infusion donor (not recorded which). It is not recorded whose cells these are; they may come from a transplant donor. This sequence joins TRBV7-2 and TRBJ2-1; TRBD2 aligns across 7 bases. Sequenced material: blood, either unsorted or a sorted T cell fraction (not recorded which). CDR3: CASSLASGYNEQFF. The CDR3 DNA reads TGTGCCAGCAGCTTAGCTAGCGGGTACAATGAGCAGTTCTTC. The full variable domain, completed using reference TRBV7-2 and TRBJ2-1, is GAGVSQSPSNKVTEKGKDVELRCDPISGHTALYWYRQSLGQGLEFLIYFQGNSAPDKSGLPSDRFSAERTGGSVSTLTIQRTQQEDSAVYLCASSLASGYNEQFFGPGTRLTVL.